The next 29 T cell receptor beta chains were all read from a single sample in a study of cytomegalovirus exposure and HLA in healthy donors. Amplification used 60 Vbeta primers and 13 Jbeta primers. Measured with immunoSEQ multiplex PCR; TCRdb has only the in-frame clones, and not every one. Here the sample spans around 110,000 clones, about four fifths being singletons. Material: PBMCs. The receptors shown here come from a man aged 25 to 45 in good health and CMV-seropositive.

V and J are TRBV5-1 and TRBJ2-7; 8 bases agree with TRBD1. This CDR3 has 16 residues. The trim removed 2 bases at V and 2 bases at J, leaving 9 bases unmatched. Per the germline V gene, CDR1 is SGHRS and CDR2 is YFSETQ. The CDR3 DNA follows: TGCGCCAGCAGCTTTGGACAGGGAGGCAGGGCCTACGAGCAGTACTTC. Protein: CASSFGQGGRAYEQYF. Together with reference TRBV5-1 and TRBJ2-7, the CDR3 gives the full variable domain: KAGVTQTPRYLIKTRGQQVTLSCSPISGHRSVSWYQQTPGQGLQFLFEYFSETQRNKGNFPGRFSGRQFSNSRSEMNVSTLELGDSALYLCASSFGQGGRAYEQYFGPGTRLTVT.

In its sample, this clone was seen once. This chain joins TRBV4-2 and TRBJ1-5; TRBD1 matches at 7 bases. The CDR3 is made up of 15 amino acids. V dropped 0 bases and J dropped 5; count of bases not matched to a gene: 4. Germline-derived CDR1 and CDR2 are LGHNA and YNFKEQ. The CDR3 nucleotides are TGTGCCAGCAGCCAAGATCACAGGGGCGATCAGCCCCAGCATTTT. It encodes CASSQDHRGDQPQHF.

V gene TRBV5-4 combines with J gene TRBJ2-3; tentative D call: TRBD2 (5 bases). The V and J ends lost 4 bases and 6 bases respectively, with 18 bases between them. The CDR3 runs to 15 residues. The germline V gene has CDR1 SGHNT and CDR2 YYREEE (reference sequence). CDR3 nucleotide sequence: TGTGCCAGCAGCGGTACCGGGAACCCCGGCGATACGCAGTATTTT. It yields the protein CASSGTGNPGDTQYF.

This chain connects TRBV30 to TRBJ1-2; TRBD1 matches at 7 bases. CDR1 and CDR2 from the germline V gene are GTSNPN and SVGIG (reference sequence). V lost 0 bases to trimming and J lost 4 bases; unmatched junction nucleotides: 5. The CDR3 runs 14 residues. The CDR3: CAWSVFSGGYGYTF. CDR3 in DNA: TGTGCCTGGAGTGTGTTCTCAGGGGGCTATGGCTACACCTTC.

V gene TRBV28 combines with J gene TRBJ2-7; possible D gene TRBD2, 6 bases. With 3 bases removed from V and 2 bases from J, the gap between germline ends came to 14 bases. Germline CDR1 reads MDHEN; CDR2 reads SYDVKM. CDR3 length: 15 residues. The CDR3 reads CASSFGGVGAYEQYF. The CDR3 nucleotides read TGTGCCAGCAGTTTTGGCGGGGTAGGGGCCTACGAGCAGTACTTC.

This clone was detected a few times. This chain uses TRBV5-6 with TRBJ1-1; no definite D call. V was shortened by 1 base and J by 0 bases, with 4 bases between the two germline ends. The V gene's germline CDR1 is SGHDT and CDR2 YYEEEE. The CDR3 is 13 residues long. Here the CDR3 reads CASSLSVNTEAFF. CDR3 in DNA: TGTGCCAGCAGCTTGTCAGTGAACACTGAAGCTTTCTTT.

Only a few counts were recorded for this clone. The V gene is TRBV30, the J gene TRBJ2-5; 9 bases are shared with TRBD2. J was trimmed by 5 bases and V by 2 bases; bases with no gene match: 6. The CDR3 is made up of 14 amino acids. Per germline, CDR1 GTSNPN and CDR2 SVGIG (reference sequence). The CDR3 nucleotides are TGTGCCTGGAGTCGCGGGGGGGGGAGGGAGACCCAGTACTTC. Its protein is CAWSRGGGRETQYF. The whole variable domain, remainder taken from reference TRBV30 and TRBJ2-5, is SQTIHQWPATLVQPVGSPLSLECTVEGTSNPNLYWYRQAAGRGLQLLFYSVGIGQISSEVPQNLSASRPQDRQFILSSKKLLLSDSGFYLCAWSRGGGRETQYFGPGTRLLVL.

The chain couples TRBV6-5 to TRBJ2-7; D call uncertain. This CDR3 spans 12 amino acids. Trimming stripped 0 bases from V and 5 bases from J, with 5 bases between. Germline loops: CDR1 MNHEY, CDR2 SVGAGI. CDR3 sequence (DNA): TGTGCCAGCAGTTACTCTGGCCACGAGCAGTACTTC. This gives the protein CASSYSGHEQYF.

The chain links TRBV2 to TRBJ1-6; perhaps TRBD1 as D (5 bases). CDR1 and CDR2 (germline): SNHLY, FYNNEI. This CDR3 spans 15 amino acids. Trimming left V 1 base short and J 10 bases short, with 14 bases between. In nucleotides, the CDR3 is TGTGCCAGCAGTGAAGAGGGGTTAGGGGAATCACCCCTCCACTTT. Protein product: CASSEEGLGESPLHF.

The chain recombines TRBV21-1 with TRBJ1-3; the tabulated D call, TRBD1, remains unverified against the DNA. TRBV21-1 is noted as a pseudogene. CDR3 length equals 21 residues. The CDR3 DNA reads TGTGCCAGCAGCAAAAGTGGGTCGGGGGACAGTACCTTCGAGTCTGGAAACACCATATATTTT. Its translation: CASSKSGSGDSTFESGNTIYF.

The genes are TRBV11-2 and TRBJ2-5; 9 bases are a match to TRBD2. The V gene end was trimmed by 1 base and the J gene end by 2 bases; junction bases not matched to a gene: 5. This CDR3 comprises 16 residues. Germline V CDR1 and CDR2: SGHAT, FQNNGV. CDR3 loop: CASSLGISGRQETQYF. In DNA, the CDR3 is TGTGCCAGCAGCTTAGGAATTAGCGGGAGACAAGAGACCCAGTACTTC.

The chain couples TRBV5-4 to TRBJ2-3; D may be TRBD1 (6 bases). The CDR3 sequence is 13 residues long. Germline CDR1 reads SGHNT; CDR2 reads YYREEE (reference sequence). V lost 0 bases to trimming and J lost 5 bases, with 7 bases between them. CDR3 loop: CASSLEGGDTQYF. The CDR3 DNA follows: TGTGCCAGCAGCTTGGAAGGGGGAGATACGCAGTATTTT.

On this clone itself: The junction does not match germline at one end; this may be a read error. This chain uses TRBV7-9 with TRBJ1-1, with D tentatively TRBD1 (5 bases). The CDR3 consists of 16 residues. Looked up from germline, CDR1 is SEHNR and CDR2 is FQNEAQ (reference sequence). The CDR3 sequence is CSSSYRQRDMNTEAFF. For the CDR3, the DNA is TGTTCCAGCAGTTATCGACAGCGAGATATGAACACTGAAGCTTTCTTT.

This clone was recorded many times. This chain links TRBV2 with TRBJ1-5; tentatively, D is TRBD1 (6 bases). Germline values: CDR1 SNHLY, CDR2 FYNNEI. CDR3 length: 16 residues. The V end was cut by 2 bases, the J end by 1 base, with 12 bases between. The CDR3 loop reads CASSENGGRSNQPQHF. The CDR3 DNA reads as TGTGCCAGCAGTGAAAATGGGGGCCGGAGCAATCAGCCCCAGCATTTT.

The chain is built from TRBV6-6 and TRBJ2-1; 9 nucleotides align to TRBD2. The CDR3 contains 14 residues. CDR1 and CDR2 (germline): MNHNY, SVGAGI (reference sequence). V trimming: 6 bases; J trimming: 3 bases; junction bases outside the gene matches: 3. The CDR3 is CASSVAGVYNEQFF. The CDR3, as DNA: TGTGCCAGCAGCGTAGCGGGGGTCTACAATGAGCAGTTCTTC.

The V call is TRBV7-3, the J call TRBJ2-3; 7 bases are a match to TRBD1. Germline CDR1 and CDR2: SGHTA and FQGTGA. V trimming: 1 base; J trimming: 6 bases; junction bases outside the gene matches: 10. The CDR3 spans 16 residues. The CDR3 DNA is TGTGCCAGCAGCTTAAACGGCAGGGGGAGAGGGGATACGCAGTATTTT. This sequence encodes CASSLNGRGRGDTQYF. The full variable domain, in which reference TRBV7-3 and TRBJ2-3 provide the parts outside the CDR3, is GAGVSQTPSNKVTEKGKYVELRCDPISGHTALYWYRQSLGQGPEFLIYFQGTGAADDSGLPNDRFFAVRPEGSVSTLKIQRTERGDSAVYLCASSLNGRGRGDTQYFGPGTRLTVL.

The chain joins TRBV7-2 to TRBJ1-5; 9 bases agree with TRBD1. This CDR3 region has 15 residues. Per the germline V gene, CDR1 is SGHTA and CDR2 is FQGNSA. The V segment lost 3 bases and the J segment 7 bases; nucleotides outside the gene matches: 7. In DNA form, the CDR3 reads TGTGCCAGCAGCTTTGCGGGACAGGGACGGCAGCCCCAGCATTTT. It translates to CASSFAGQGRQPQHF.

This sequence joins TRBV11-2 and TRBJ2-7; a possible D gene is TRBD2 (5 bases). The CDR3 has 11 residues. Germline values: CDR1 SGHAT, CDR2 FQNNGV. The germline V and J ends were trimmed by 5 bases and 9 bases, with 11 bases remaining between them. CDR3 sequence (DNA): TGTGCCAGCAGCCGGGATCGTGGGCAGTACTTC. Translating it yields CASSRDRGQYF.

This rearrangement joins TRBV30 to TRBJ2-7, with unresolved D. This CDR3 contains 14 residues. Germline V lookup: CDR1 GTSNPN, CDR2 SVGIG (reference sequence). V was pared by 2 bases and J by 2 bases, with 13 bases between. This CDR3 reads CAWSPLAETYEQYF. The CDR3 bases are TGTGCCTGGAGTCCCCTGGCGGAGACCTACGAGCAGTACTTC.

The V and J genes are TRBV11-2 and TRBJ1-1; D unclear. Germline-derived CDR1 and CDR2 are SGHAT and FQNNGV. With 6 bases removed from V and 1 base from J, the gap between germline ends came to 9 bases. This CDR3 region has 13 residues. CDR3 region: CASSYTANTEAFF. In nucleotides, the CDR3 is TGTGCCAGCAGTTACACAGCGAACACTGAAGCTTTCTTT. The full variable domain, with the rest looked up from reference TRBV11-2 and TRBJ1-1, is EAGVAQSPRYKIIEKRQSVAFWCNPISGHATLYWYQQILGQGPKLLIQFQNNGVVDDSQLPKDRFSAERLKGVDSTLKIQPAKLEDSAVYLCASSYTANTEAFFGQGTRLTVV.

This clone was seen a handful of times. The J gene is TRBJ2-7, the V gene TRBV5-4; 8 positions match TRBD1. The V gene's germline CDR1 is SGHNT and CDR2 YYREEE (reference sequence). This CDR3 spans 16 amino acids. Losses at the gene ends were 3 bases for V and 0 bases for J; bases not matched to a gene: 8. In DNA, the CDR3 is TGTGCCAGCAGCTCACGCAGGGGGCCGAGCTCCTACGAGCAGTACTTC. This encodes CASSSRRGPSSYEQYF.

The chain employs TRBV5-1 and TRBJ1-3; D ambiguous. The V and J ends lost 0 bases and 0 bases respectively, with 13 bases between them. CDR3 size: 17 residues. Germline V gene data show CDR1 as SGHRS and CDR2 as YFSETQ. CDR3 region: CASSLGVTPYSGNTIYF. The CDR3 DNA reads TGCGCCAGCAGCTTGGGGGTGACACCTTACTCTGGAAACACCATATATTTT.

DNA for the CDR3: TGTGCCAGCAGCGCCAGACAGGGAAGGACAGATACGCAGTATTTT. Its translation is CASSARQGRTDTQYF. The rearrangement uses TRBV7-9 and TRBJ2-3; 7 bases are a match to TRBD1. CDR1 is SEHNR and CDR2 is FQNEAQ in the germline V gene (reference sequence). The CDR3 sequence is 15 residues long. Losses at the gene ends were 5 bases for V and 3 bases for J; bases not matched to a gene: 8.

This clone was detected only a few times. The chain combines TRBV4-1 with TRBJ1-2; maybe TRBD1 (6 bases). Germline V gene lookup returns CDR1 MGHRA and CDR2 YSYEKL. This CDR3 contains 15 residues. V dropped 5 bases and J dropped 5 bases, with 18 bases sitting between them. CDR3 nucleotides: TGCGCCAGCAGCACGAGGGAGAGAGGGGGATATGGCTACACCTTC. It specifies CASSTRERGGYGYTF.

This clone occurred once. The CDR3 DNA follows: TGCGCCAGCACGTCGCGGCAGCAAGAGACCCAGTACTTC. This gives the protein CASTSRQQETQYF. This chain joins TRBV10-2 and TRBJ2-5; no definite D call. The CDR3 sequence is 13 residues long. Germline loops: CDR1 WSHSY, CDR2 SAAADI. V was clipped by 7 bases and J by 2 bases, with 11 bases between them.

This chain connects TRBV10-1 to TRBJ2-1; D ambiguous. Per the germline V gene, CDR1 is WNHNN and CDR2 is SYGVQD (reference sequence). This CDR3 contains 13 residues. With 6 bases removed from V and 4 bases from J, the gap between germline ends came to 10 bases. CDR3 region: CASSVGRYNEQFF. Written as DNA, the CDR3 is TGCGCCAGCAGCGTTGGCCGTTACAATGAGCAGTTCTTC.

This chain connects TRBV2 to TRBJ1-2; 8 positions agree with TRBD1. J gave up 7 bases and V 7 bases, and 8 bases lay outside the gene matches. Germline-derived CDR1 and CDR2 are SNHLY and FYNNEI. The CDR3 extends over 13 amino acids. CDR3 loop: CASTLTRGPGYTF. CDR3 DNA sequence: TGTGCCAGCACCTTGACCAGGGGGCCTGGCTACACCTTC.

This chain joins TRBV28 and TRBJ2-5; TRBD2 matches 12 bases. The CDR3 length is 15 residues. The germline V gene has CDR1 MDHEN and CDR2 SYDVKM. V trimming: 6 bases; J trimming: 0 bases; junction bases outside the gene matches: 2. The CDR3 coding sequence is TGTGCCAGCAGCGGACTAGCGGGGAACCAAGAGACCCAGTACTTC. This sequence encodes CASSGLAGNQETQYF.

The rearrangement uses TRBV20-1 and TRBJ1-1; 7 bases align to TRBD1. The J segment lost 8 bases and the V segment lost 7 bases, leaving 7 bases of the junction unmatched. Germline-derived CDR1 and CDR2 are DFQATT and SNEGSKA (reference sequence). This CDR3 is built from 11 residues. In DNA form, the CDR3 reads TGCAGTGGAGAACTGGACAGGGAAGCTTTCTTT. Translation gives CSGELDREAFF.